This is a list of T cell receptor beta chains from one sample in a study of T cell responses to AZD1222 COVID-19 vaccine. Some clones are missing from TCRdb's copy, which holds only in-frame ones; the method was immunoSEQ multiplex PCR. The table has about 79,000 clones, about 84% seen once. The sample in question was peripheral blood, obtained on day 0 of AZD1222 vaccination. The receptors stem from an adult in good health. The CDR3 runs from the conserved cysteine through the conserved F or W. Each record gives: CDR3 DNA, CDR3 protein, V gene, D gene, J gene, clone size. D genes are given only for firm matches. Clone size appears in some rows only: once, few, many, or a class for an expanded clone.

CDR3nt: TGCGCCAGCAGTGGACGGTCGACCTCCACAGATACGCAGTATTTT
CDR3aa: CASSGRSTSTDTQYF
v_gene: TRBV10-2
d_gene: -
j_gene: TRBJ2-3
abundance: few

CDR3nt: TGCAGCGTTGACACCACTGGAGGACCACAAGAGACCCAGTACTTC
CDR3aa: CSVDTTGGPQETQYF
v_gene: TRBV29-1
d_gene: -
j_gene: TRBJ2-5
abundance: -

CDR3nt: TGTGCCAGCAGTCTACAGGGGGCCAACGAGCAGTACTTC
CDR3aa: CASSLQGANEQYF
v_gene: TRBV12-3/TRBV12-4
d_gene: TRBD1
j_gene: TRBJ2-7
abundance: -

CDR3nt: TGTGCCAGCAGAACGGCAGGGGGTACCTACGAGCAGTACTTC
CDR3aa: CASRTAGGTYEQYF
v_gene: TRBV6-5
d_gene: TRBD1
j_gene: TRBJ2-7
abundance: -

CDR3nt: TGTGCCAGCAGCCCGGGCAGGGCGACTGAAGCTTTCTTT
CDR3aa: CASSPGRATEAFF
v_gene: TRBV12-3/TRBV12-4
d_gene: -
j_gene: TRBJ1-1
abundance: -

CDR3nt: TGTGCCAGCAGCGCAGAATACCCTAGCTACAGCTCTGGAAACACCATATATTTT
CDR3aa: CASSAEYPSYSSGNTIYF
v_gene: TRBV5-6
d_gene: -
j_gene: TRBJ1-3
abundance: -

CDR3nt: TGTGCCGTCGCGCCGCAGGGGGCGACCGGGGAGCTGTTTTTT
CDR3aa: CAVAPQGATGELFF
v_gene: TRBV3-1/TRBV3-2
d_gene: TRBD1
j_gene: TRBJ2-2
abundance: -

CDR3nt: TGCGCCAGCAGACCGGAGGGCGAGGTGACAGATACGCAGTATTTT
CDR3aa: CASRPEGEVTDTQYF
v_gene: TRBV5-1
d_gene: -
j_gene: TRBJ2-3
abundance: -

CDR3nt: TGTGCCAGCAGCTTCGGGGGAGGGCCGGGGGAGACCCAGTACTTC
CDR3aa: CASSFGGGPGETQYF
v_gene: TRBV5-4
d_gene: TRBD2
j_gene: TRBJ2-5
abundance: -

CDR3nt: TGTGCCAGCGGCGGGACAGCATCATACGAGCAGTACTTC
CDR3aa: CASGGTASYEQYF
v_gene: TRBV6-6
d_gene: -
j_gene: TRBJ2-7
abundance: -

CDR3nt: TGTGCCTGGTCCAGAGCTCGGACAGGGGATAATTCACCCCTCCACTTT
CDR3aa: CAWSRARTGDNSPLHF
v_gene: TRBV30
d_gene: TRBD1
j_gene: TRBJ1-6
abundance: -

CDR3nt: TGTGCCAGTAGTATGGGTCCTGCGGGGGAGCTGTTTTTT
CDR3aa: CASSMGPAGELFF
v_gene: TRBV19
d_gene: -
j_gene: TRBJ2-2
abundance: -

CDR3nt: TGTGCCACCAGCAAGGGGGTTGGGGGGTCCCCTCAGCCCCAGCATTTT
CDR3aa: CATSKGVGGSPQPQHF
v_gene: TRBV15
d_gene: -
j_gene: TRBJ1-5
abundance: few

CDR3nt: TGTGCCTGGACTAATACGGGGACTAGCGGGTATGCAGATACGCAGTATTTT
CDR3aa: CAWTNTGTSGYADTQYF
v_gene: TRBV30
d_gene: TRBD2
j_gene: TRBJ2-3
abundance: few

CDR3nt: TGTGCCAGCTCACCAACAGGGGTCTACAATGAGCAGTTCTTC
CDR3aa: CASSPTGVYNEQFF
v_gene: TRBV18
d_gene: TRBD1
j_gene: TRBJ2-1
abundance: -

CDR3nt: TGTGCCAGCAGTCCCCCCGCAGGGGGTCCCCTTTCCGCGGGAGGGCCCCGGGAGACCCAGTACTTC
CDR3aa: CASSPPAGGPLSAGGPRETQYF
v_gene: TRBV27
d_gene: TRBD2
j_gene: TRBJ2-5
abundance: -

CDR3nt: TGCGCCAGCAGCATGGACGTAACGAACACCGGGGAGCTGTTTTTT
CDR3aa: CASSMDVTNTGELFF
v_gene: TRBV5-1
d_gene: -
j_gene: TRBJ2-2
abundance: -

CDR3nt: TGTGCCAGCGGGAGTGTTGGGACAGGGGACGAAAAACTGTTTTTT
CDR3aa: CASGSVGTGDEKLFF
v_gene: TRBV27
d_gene: TRBD1
j_gene: TRBJ1-4
abundance: -

CDR3nt: TGCGCCAGCAGTATTAACAGACAGGGAGGCGAGCAGTACTTC
CDR3aa: CASSINRQGGEQYF
v_gene: TRBV5-1
d_gene: -
j_gene: TRBJ2-7
abundance: -

CDR3nt: TGTGCCAGCAGCTTAGGAGCGGGGGCCTACAATGAGCAGTTCTTC
CDR3aa: CASSLGAGAYNEQFF
v_gene: TRBV7-6
d_gene: TRBD2
j_gene: TRBJ2-1
abundance: -

CDR3nt: TGTGCCAGCAGATCCCCGGGCACCCTCGGGACTGAAGCTTTCTTT
CDR3aa: CASRSPGTLGTEAFF
v_gene: TRBV11-2
d_gene: -
j_gene: TRBJ1-1
abundance: -

CDR3nt: TGTGCCAGCAGATTCGGGACTTATCAAGAGACCCAGTACTTC
CDR3aa: CASRFGTYQETQYF
v_gene: TRBV3-1/TRBV3-2
d_gene: -
j_gene: TRBJ2-5
abundance: -

CDR3nt: TGTGCCAGCAGTGACAGGGGATCGGAGACCCAGTACTTC
CDR3aa: CASSDRGSETQYF
v_gene: TRBV2
d_gene: -
j_gene: TRBJ2-5
abundance: -

CDR3nt: TGTGCCAGCAGTCGAGGGGACAGGATAGTCGATAACTATGGCTACACCTTC
CDR3aa: CASSRGDRIVDNYGYTF
v_gene: TRBV6-6
d_gene: TRBD1
j_gene: TRBJ1-2
abundance: once

CDR3nt: TGCGCCAGCAGCTATGGATGGGGAGATAATTCACCCCTCCACTTT
CDR3aa: CASSYGWGDNSPLHF
v_gene: TRBV5-1
d_gene: -
j_gene: TRBJ1-6
abundance: -

CDR3nt: TGTGCCAGCAGCCCCCTCGGGGAGCGTTCCTACGAGCAGTACTTC
CDR3aa: CASSPLGERSYEQYF
v_gene: TRBV4-2
d_gene: -
j_gene: TRBJ2-7
abundance: -

CDR3nt: TGCGCCAGCAGCGTGGGTGGCAGTCAAGAGACCCAGTACTTC
CDR3aa: CASSVGGSQETQYF
v_gene: TRBV5-1
d_gene: -
j_gene: TRBJ2-5
abundance: -

CDR3nt: TGTGCCAGCAGCTTGGTGCGGGGCACCGGGGAGCTGTTTTTT
CDR3aa: CASSLVRGTGELFF
v_gene: TRBV5-5
d_gene: -
j_gene: TRBJ2-2
abundance: -

CDR3nt: TGTGCCAGTAAGGCGTCCAGTGTGGGGACAGGGGCATACGAGCAGTACTTC
CDR3aa: CASKASSVGTGAYEQYF
v_gene: TRBV19
d_gene: TRBD1
j_gene: TRBJ2-7
abundance: -

CDR3nt: TGTGCCAGCAGTCGGTTCGGGACAGAAAACACTGAAGCTTTCTTT
CDR3aa: CASSRFGTENTEAFF
v_gene: TRBV3-1/TRBV3-2
d_gene: TRBD1
j_gene: TRBJ1-1
abundance: -

CDR3nt: TGCAGCGTTGTCCGCTCCTCTAGCACAGATACGCAGTATTTT
CDR3aa: CSVVRSSSTDTQYF
v_gene: TRBV29-1
d_gene: -
j_gene: TRBJ2-3
abundance: few

CDR3nt: TGCGCCAGCAGCTCCCGGGACAGTGTGGTCGAGCAGTACTTC
CDR3aa: CASSSRDSVVEQYF
v_gene: TRBV5-1
d_gene: TRBD1
j_gene: TRBJ2-7
abundance: few

CDR3nt: TGTGCCAGTAGTTCCGGACAACTTAATTCACCCCTCCACTTT
CDR3aa: CASSSGQLNSPLHF
v_gene: TRBV19
d_gene: -
j_gene: TRBJ1-6
abundance: -

CDR3nt: TGCGCCAGCAGCTTGGAGGGGCAGGGGAACCACGAGCAGTACTTC
CDR3aa: CASSLEGQGNHEQYF
v_gene: TRBV5-1
d_gene: -
j_gene: TRBJ2-7
abundance: -

CDR3nt: TGTGCCACCAGCAAAGCCCGCGGGGAGAGCAATGAGCAGTTCTTC
CDR3aa: CATSKARGESNEQFF
v_gene: TRBV15
d_gene: -
j_gene: TRBJ2-1
abundance: -

CDR3nt: TGTGCCTGGAGCCTTTACAGGGGCCAGAACACTGAAGCTTTCTTT
CDR3aa: CAWSLYRGQNTEAFF
v_gene: TRBV30
d_gene: TRBD1
j_gene: TRBJ1-1
abundance: -

CDR3nt: TGTGCCAGCAGCTTAGATAGGGAAAGGGAGCAGTACTTC
CDR3aa: CASSLDREREQYF
v_gene: TRBV11-2
d_gene: -
j_gene: TRBJ2-7
abundance: -

CDR3nt: TGCGCCAGCAGCTTGATGGGTAGCGGGGTCGATGAGCAGTTCTTC
CDR3aa: CASSLMGSGVDEQFF
v_gene: TRBV5-1
d_gene: TRBD2
j_gene: TRBJ2-1
abundance: -

CDR3nt: TGTGCCAGCTCCTCAAGGGGGGATGATTCACCCCTCCACTTT
CDR3aa: CASSSRGDDSPLHF
v_gene: TRBV18
d_gene: -
j_gene: TRBJ1-6
abundance: once

CDR3nt: TGTGCCAGCAGTGTCCACAGGGTGAAGACGAACACTGAAGCTTTCTTT
CDR3aa: CASSVHRVKTNTEAFF
v_gene: TRBV2
d_gene: -
j_gene: TRBJ1-1
abundance: -

CDR3nt: TGTGCCAGCAGTGAAGCGGCAGGGACGGTTGGCTACACCTTC
CDR3aa: CASSEAAGTVGYTF
v_gene: TRBV6-1
d_gene: -
j_gene: TRBJ1-2
abundance: -

CDR3nt: TGTGCCAGCTCACCCGACAGGGTTGGGCACACTGAAGCTTTCTTT
CDR3aa: CASSPDRVGHTEAFF
v_gene: TRBV18
d_gene: TRBD1
j_gene: TRBJ1-1
abundance: -

CDR3nt: TGTGCCAGCAGGCGGATCTCAACGGGGAACGCCGAAGAGACCCAGTACTTC
CDR3aa: CASRRISTGNAEETQYF
v_gene: TRBV7-9
d_gene: -
j_gene: TRBJ2-5
abundance: -

CDR3nt: TGTGCCAGCACTATGGCGTCGGCAGGAGCGTACGAGCAGTACTTC
CDR3aa: CASTMASAGAYEQYF
v_gene: TRBV2
d_gene: -
j_gene: TRBJ2-7
abundance: -

CDR3nt: TGTGCCAGCAGCTCAGACCCAATCTACGAGCAGTACTTC
CDR3aa: CASSSDPIYEQYF
v_gene: TRBV7-9
d_gene: -
j_gene: TRBJ2-7
abundance: -

CDR3nt: TGTGCCAGCACCGCCTTAGGACTAGCGGGGATAGATCAAGAGACCCAGTACTTC
CDR3aa: CASTALGLAGIDQETQYF
v_gene: TRBV2
d_gene: TRBD2
j_gene: TRBJ2-5
abundance: many

CDR3nt: TGTGCCAGCAGTGAGTTGAGTCGGAACACACTGAACACCGGGGAGCTGTTTTTT
CDR3aa: CASSELSRNTLNTGELFF
v_gene: TRBV6-1
d_gene: -
j_gene: TRBJ2-2
abundance: -

CDR3nt: TGTGCCAGCAGATCAGAACGGGGTTACACTGAAGCTTTCTTT
CDR3aa: CASRSERGYTEAFF
v_gene: TRBV7-9
d_gene: -
j_gene: TRBJ1-1
abundance: -

CDR3nt: TGTGCCAGCAGCGTCCGGGACGGAAATTCACCCCTCCACTTT
CDR3aa: CASSVRDGNSPLHF
v_gene: TRBV7-8
d_gene: -
j_gene: TRBJ1-6
abundance: -

CDR3nt: TGCAGCGCCGCGCCGGGGGACTATGGCTACACCTTC
CDR3aa: CSAAPGDYGYTF
v_gene: TRBV29-1
d_gene: -
j_gene: TRBJ1-2
abundance: few

CDR3nt: TGTGCCAGCAGCTTAGCGGCAGGGGGCTTCGAGCAGTACTTC
CDR3aa: CASSLAAGGFEQYF
v_gene: TRBV7-7
d_gene: TRBD1
j_gene: TRBJ2-7
abundance: few